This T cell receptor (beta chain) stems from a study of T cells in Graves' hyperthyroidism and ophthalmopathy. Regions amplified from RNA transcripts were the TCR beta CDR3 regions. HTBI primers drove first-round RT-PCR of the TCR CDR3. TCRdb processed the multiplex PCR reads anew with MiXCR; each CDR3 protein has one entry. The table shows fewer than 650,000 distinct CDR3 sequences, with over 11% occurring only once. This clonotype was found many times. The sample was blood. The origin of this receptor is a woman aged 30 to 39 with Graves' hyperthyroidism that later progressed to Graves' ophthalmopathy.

The CDR3 here is CSVEWSYNEQFF. Written as DNA, the CDR3 is TGCAGCGTTGAATGGTCTTACAATGAGCAGTTCTTC. V gene TRBV29-1 combines with J gene TRBJ2-1; no definite D call. V lost 2 bases to trimming and J lost 4 bases, with 6 bases between them. CDR3 length equals 12 residues. Looked up from germline, CDR1 is SQVTM and CDR2 is ANQGSEA.